These 23 T cell receptor beta chains originate from one sample sequenced in a study of T cells in Graves' hyperthyroidism and ophthalmopathy. Amplification yielded TCR beta CDR3 regions, with RNA transcripts as the source. The HTBI primer set drove a first-round RT-PCR of the TCR CDR3. TCRdb processed the multiplex PCR reads anew with MiXCR; each CDR3 protein has one entry. This table holds some 500,000 distinct CDR3 sequences, about 24% found once. What was sequenced was blood. All receptors come from a woman in her twenties or thirties with Graves' ophthalmopathy.

This clonotype was counted a few times. One base away lies a much larger clone, so this may be a sequencing read error. The chain joins TRBV27 to TRBJ2-7; 12 bases are shared with TRBD2. V lost 0 bases, J lost 0 bases, and 9 bases stayed unmatched. Germline loops: CDR1 MNHEY, CDR2 SMNVEV (reference sequence). The CDR3 length is 19 residues. CDR3 sequence: CASSLSVLAGGFGSYEQYF. CDR3 bases: TGTGCCAGCAGTTTATCGGTACTAGCGGGGGGCTTTGGCTCCTACGAGCAGTACTTC.

J is TRBJ2-5 and V is TRBV28; the match to TRBD2 covers 7 bases. V was pared by 8 bases and J by 5 bases, with 14 bases of the junction left unmatched. This CDR3 spans 15 amino acids. Germline assignment: CDR1 MDHEN and CDR2 SYDVKM. The CDR3 protein is CASHREDGRQETQYF. Written as DNA, the CDR3 is TGTGCCAGCCACCGGGAGGACGGGAGGCAGGAGACCCAGTACTTC.

This clonotype was seen at least ten times. The chain combines TRBV20-1 with TRBJ1-2; D is unresolved. Trimming shortened V by 5 bases and J by 2 bases, and 9 bases separated the two germline ends. Germline V CDR1 and CDR2: DFQATT, SNEGSKA (reference sequence). The CDR3 has 12 amino acids. CDR3 sequence (DNA): TGCAGTGCTCCGCCGGAAAACTATGGCTACACCTTC. Its protein is CSAPPENYGYTF.

About this clonotype: One end of the junction does not line up with germline, which may come from a read error. V and J are TRBV6-1 and TRBJ2-5; D is perhaps TRBD1 or TRBD2 (5 bases each). This CDR3 has 15 amino acids. CDR1 is MNHNS, CDR2 SASEGT, per germline. CDR3 loop: CASSEARDRAETKYF. The CDR3 DNA is TGTGCCAGCAGTGAAGCCAGGGACCGAGCTGAGACCAAGTACTTC.

This clonotype occurred a few times. A much larger clone sits a single nucleotide away, making a read error possible. This rearrangement joins TRBV5-1 to TRBJ1-2; D is uncertain. V lost 3 bases and J 12 bases, leaving 15 bases between the germline ends. There are 12 residues in the CDR3. The germline V gene encodes CDR1 SGHRS and CDR2 YFSETQ. CDR3 nucleotides: TGCGCCAGCAGCTCTGGACTTTTCGGCCACACCTTC. This gives the protein CASSSGLFGHTF.

This rearrangement joins TRBV12-3 or TRBV12-4 to TRBJ1-2; D remains unclear. CDR3 length equals 13 residues. The V gene lost 7 bases and the J gene lost 6 bases, with 15 bases spanning the gap. The CDR3 sequence: CASTLNRLDGYTF. The CDR3, as DNA: TGTGCCAGCACTCTCAACCGTCTGGATGGCTACACCTTC.

The V call is TRBV6-1, the J call TRBJ1-5; the D gene is possibly TRBD1 (5 bases). Trimming left V 5 bases short and J 1 base short, with 18 bases between. The CDR3 runs 17 residues. Germline assignment: CDR1 MNHNS and CDR2 SASEGT. The CDR3, as DNA: TGTGCCAGCAGTCAAGGAGCAGGGAGTTTAAGCAATCAGCCCCAGCATTTT. The encoded protein is CASSQGAGSLSNQPQHF.

This chain joins TRBV7-3 and TRBJ1-1, with unresolved D. The V end lost 5 bases, the J end lost 3 bases, and 10 bases lay between the germline ends. Germline V lookup: CDR1 SGHTA, CDR2 FQGTGA. This CDR3 comprises 13 residues. CDR3 nucleotide sequence: TGTGCCAGCAGCCGGAACGCCCACACTGAAGCTTTCTTT. Translated, it gives CASSRNAHTEAFF. Complete variable domain (other parts from reference TRBV7-3 and TRBJ1-1): GAGVSQTPSNKVTEKGKYVELRCDPISGHTALYWYRQSLGQGPEFLIYFQGTGAADDSGLPNDRFFAVRPEGSVSTLKIQRTERGDSAVYLCASSRNAHTEAFFGQGTRLTVV.

Concerning this clonotype: The junction departs from germline at one end; a sequencing error may be responsible. The chain combines TRBV3-1 with TRBJ2-7; 9 nucleotides line up with TRBD2. From germline, CDR1 is LGHDT and CDR2 YNNKEL (reference sequence). This CDR3 is built from 13 residues. CDR3 sequence: CASRQAGGLEQYF. CDR3 nucleotides: TGTGCCAGCCGCCAAGCGGGAGGTCTCGAGCAGTACTTC.

This clonotype was observed many times. The V gene is TRBV12-3 or TRBV12-4, the J gene TRBJ1-3; D is perhaps TRBD1 (5 bases). With 4 bases removed from V and 1 base from J, the gap between germline ends came to 8 bases. The CDR3 spans 14 residues. The CDR3 DNA is TGTGCCAGCAGTTCGCCAGGGTCTGGAAACACCATATATTTT. Its protein is CASSSPGSGNTIYF.

This clonotype showed up many times. This rearrangement joins TRBV7-9 to TRBJ1-2; D may be TRBD1 (6 bases). The CDR3 has 13 amino acids. The germline gives CDR1 SEHNR, CDR2 FQNEAQ (reference sequence). Trimming pared 3 bases from V and 1 base from J, leaving 6 bases between. The CDR3 spells CASSLGHNYGYTF. The CDR3 DNA follows: TGTGCCAGCAGCTTGGGACATAACTATGGCTACACCTTC.

There are many counts of this clonotype. This chain links TRBV29-1 with TRBJ1-1; possibly TRBD1 for D (5 bases). Germline V gene lookup returns CDR1 SQVTM and CDR2 ANQGSEA. The V end lost 3 bases, the J end lost 6 bases, and 14 bases lay between the germline ends. This CDR3 has 13 amino acids. The CDR3 spells CSVDPERGSEAFF. As DNA, the CDR3 is TGCAGCGTTGACCCGGAACGGGGGTCTGAAGCTTTCTTT.

There are a few counts of this clonotype. The V call is TRBV2, the J call TRBJ2-2; D gene unclear. V lost 8 bases and J 7 bases, leaving 5 bases between the germline ends. This CDR3 is built from 10 residues. The germline CDR1 and CDR2 sequences are SNHLY and FYNNEI. CDR3 amino acids: CASSVGELFF. CDR3 sequence (DNA): TGTGCCAGCTCAGTCGGGGAGCTGTTTTTT.

Many counts were recorded for this clonotype. This sequence may be a read error, since a much larger clone differs from it by one base. The chain is built from TRBV6-5 and TRBJ1-1; TRBD1 might be the D (5 bases). Germline V CDR1 and CDR2: MNHEY, SVGAGI. The ends were cut back, 4 bases at V and 4 bases at J, with 16 bases in the middle. CDR3 length equals 15 residues. The CDR3 DNA reads as TGTGCCAGCAGTTTCGGACGGGGCGGTATCACTGAAGCTTTCTTT. Protein: CASSFGRGGITEAFF.

This clonotype was recorded many times. The V and J genes are TRBV19 and TRBJ1-6, with TRBD1 identical over 11 bases. Germline V gene lookup returns CDR1 LNHDA and CDR2 SQIVND (reference sequence). This CDR3 has 16 amino acids. Trimming cost V 4 bases and J 8 bases; bases outside gene matches: 7. Written as DNA, the CDR3 is TGTGCCAGTAGTAGAACCGGGACAGGGGGAGATTCACCCCTCCACTTT. Translation gives CASSRTGTGGDSPLHF.

This clonotype was recorded many times. The chain carries TRBV18 and TRBJ1-3, with D maybe TRBD1 (6 bases). CDR1 is KGHSH and CDR2 is LQKENI in the germline V gene. This CDR3 has 16 residues. V was cut by 3 bases and J by 0 bases, with 12 bases left in between. CDR3 sequence reads: CASSPPSDSSGNTIYF. CDR3 in DNA: TGTGCCAGCTCACCTCCGTCGGACAGCTCTGGAAACACCATATATTTT.

Concerning this clonotype: This may come from a read error, since a much larger clone is one base off. This chain connects TRBV7-9 to TRBJ1-3; D unresolved. The CDR3 covers 15 residues. Looked up from germline, CDR1 is SEHNR and CDR2 is FQNEAQ (reference sequence). This CDR3 reads CVSGGQRSSGNTIYF. The CDR3 DNA sequence: TGTGTCAGCGGCGGGCAACGTTCCTCTGGAAACACCATATATTTT.

This clonotype was counted between two and nine times. CDR3 bases: TGTGCCTGGAGTGTACAAGGAACTCAGCCCCAGCATTTT. The encoded protein is CAWSVQGTQPQHF. The gene calls are TRBV30 and TRBJ1-5; D gene ambiguous. V was shortened by 0 bases and J by 6 bases, with 9 bases between the two germline ends. Germline lookup yields CDR1 GTSNPN and CDR2 SVGIG (reference sequence). This CDR3 has 13 residues.

This clonotype was seen ten or more times. A much more abundant neighbour one base away suggests this may be a read error. The chain has TRBV6-5 and TRBJ2-5; D is unresolved. In germline, CDR1 is MNHEY, CDR2 SVGAGI. The CDR3 consists of 14 residues. Trimming pared 2 bases from V and 2 bases from J, leaving 9 bases between. Here the CDR3 reads CASSYDSSQETQYF. The CDR3 DNA follows: TGTGCCAGCAGTTACGATAGCAGTCAAGAGACCCAGTACTTC.

The chain links TRBV12-3 or TRBV12-4 to TRBJ2-3, with D possibly being TRBD1 or TRBD2 (5 bases each). The CDR3 loop spans 12 amino acids. Trimming removed 4 bases at V and 4 bases at J, with 6 bases between. CDR3 protein: CASSSGPDTQYF. The DNA for the CDR3 is TGTGCCAGCAGTTCGGGACCAGATACGCAGTATTTT.

This clonotype occurred a few times. The chain links TRBV25-1 to TRBJ2-7, with TRBD1 matching 7 bases. Germline lookup yields CDR1 MGHDK and CDR2 SYGVNS. The CDR3 is made up of 14 amino acids. The ends lost 1 base at V and 3 bases at J; junction bases unmatched: 3. In DNA, the CDR3 is TGTGCCAGCAGTGAATCTGGGACAGACTACGAGCAGTACTTC. It encodes CASSESGTDYEQYF.

This clonotype was recorded at least ten times. This chain uses TRBV27 with TRBJ1-2; D is unresolved. V shed 3 bases and J shed 5 bases, with 16 bases lying between them. Germline V gene lookup returns CDR1 MNHEY and CDR2 SMNVEV (reference sequence). CDR3 length: 15 amino acids. CDR3 DNA sequence: TGTGCCAGCAGTTTGTCGGGCAGCACTATGTATGGCTACACCTTC. Amino acid sequence: CASSLSGSTMYGYTF.

This clonotype came up many times. The chain uses TRBV28 and TRBJ1-6; D might be TRBD1 (6 bases). The V end lost 6 bases, the J end lost 8 bases, and 17 bases lay between the germline ends. CDR1 is MDHEN and CDR2 is SYDVKM in the germline V gene. This CDR3 contains 15 residues. Here the CDR3 DNA reads TGTGCCAGCAGAGCGCCGACAGGTTTTGATTCACCCCTCCACTTT. As protein: CASRAPTGFDSPLHF.